A selection of T cell receptor beta chains follows, all from one sample in a study of blood T cell repertoires in COVID-19. This table comes from immunoSEQ multiplex PCR, and its TCRdb copy is limited to in-frame clones, with some not included. The sample lists 100,000 to 150,000 clones, about 80% occurring once. Sequencing was performed on PBMCs or T cells enriched from blood (not recorded which). All receptors come from a man aged 35-49 years with acute COVID-19. CDR3s include the opening cysteine and the closing phenylalanine or tryptophan. D genes are given only for firm matches. The size of a clone is reported for some rows only, either as once, few or many, or as a class for expanded clones.

TRBJ2-2 NA NA TRBV6-6 CATRVNRDGELFF TGTGCCACCCGGGTCAATCGGGACGGGGAGCTGTTTTTT
TRBJ2-7 NA TRBD1 TRBV7-9 CASSWGTGYHEQYF TGTGCCAGCAGCTGGGGGACAGGGTACCACGAGCAGTACTTC
TRBJ1-1 NA TRBD1 TRBV30 CAWSSSAGQGNTEAFF TGTGCCTGGAGTTCGAGTGCGGGACAGGGGAACACTGAAGCTTTCTTT
TRBJ2-2 NA NA TRBV7-7 CASSLVRGSGELFF TGTGCTAGCAGCTTAGTTCGGGGGTCCGGGGAGCTGTTTTTT
TRBJ1-1 NA NA TRBV12-3/TRBV12-4 CASTRGGVTEAFF TGTGCCAGCACCCGGGGAGGCGTCACTGAAGCTTTCTTT
TRBJ1-1 NA NA TRBV11-3 CASGTKNTEAFF TGTGCCAGCGGGACAAAGAACACTGAAGCTTTCTTT
TRBJ1-4 once NA TRBV19 CASSPLTGEKLFF TGTGCCAGTAGTCCCCTGACTGGGGAAAAACTGTTTTTT
TRBJ2-3 NA TRBD2 TRBV19 CASSIRLAGGSTDTQYF TGTGCCAGTAGTATCAGGCTAGCGGGAGGTAGCACAGATACGCAGTATTTT
TRBJ1-5 NA NA TRBV18 CASSPWGGSNQPQHF TGTGCCAGCTCACCCTGGGGGGGGAGCAATCAGCCCCAGCATTTT
TRBJ2-7 NA TRBD1 TRBV28 CASSLRGQTGEQYF TGTGCCAGCAGTTTACGGGGACAGACTGGGGAGCAGTACTTC
TRBJ2-1 NA NA TRBV28 CASSLVTPYNEQFF TGTGCCAGCAGTTTGGTGACTCCTTACAATGAGCAGTTCTTC
TRBJ1-4 few NA TRBV11-2 CASRWGGKLFF TGTGCCAGCCGCTGGGGGGGAAAACTGTTTTTT
TRBJ2-7 NA TRBD2 TRBV2 CASIGDYAQSEQYF TGTGCCAGCATCGGGGACTACGCCCAAAGCGAGCAGTACTTC
TRBJ1-5 few NA TRBV19 CAAAGDRNQPQHF TGTGCAGCAGCGGGGGACCGCAATCAGCCCCAGCATTTT
TRBJ2-7 NA NA TRBV5-6 CASSLGRGSSYEQYF TGTGCCAGCAGCTTGGGGCGCGGAAGCTCCTACGAGCAGTACTTC
TRBJ1-6 NA NA TRBV7-2 CASSLPGHQRRNSPLHF TGTGCCAGCAGCCTCCCGGGACATCAAAGGAGAAATTCACCCCTCCACTTT
TRBJ1-4 NA NA TRBV3-1/TRBV3-2 CASLGGGEKLFF TGTGCCAGTTTGGGAGGGGGTGAAAAACTGTTTTTT
TRBJ1-2 NA NA TRBV6-5 CASSYSDSEYGYTF TGTGCCAGCAGTTACTCAGACAGCGAGTATGGCTACACCTTC
TRBJ2-7 NA NA TRBV7-2 CASSHWENSYEQYF TGTGCCAGCAGCCATTGGGAGAACTCCTACGAGCAGTACTTC
TRBJ1-5 NA NA TRBV2 CASRAGTQSNQPQHF TGTGCCAGCAGAGCCGGGACACAAAGCAATCAGCCCCAGCATTTT
TRBJ1-3 NA TRBD1 TRBV5-1 CASSFQTGYSGNTIYF TGCGCCAGCAGCTTCCAGACAGGGTACTCTGGAAACACCATATATTTT
TRBJ1-2 NA TRBD1 TRBV6-5 CASISDRGQKCTF TGTGCCAGCATCTCGGACAGGGGGCAAAAGTGCACCTTC
TRBJ1-2 few NA TRBV5-1 CASSLGGPGGYTF TGCGCCAGCAGCTTGGGAGGGCCAGGCGGCTACACCTTC
TRBJ1-2 NA TRBD1 TRBV19 CASSRGTGGDGYTF TGTGCCAGTAGCAGGGGGACAGGGGGCGATGGCTACACCTTC
TRBJ1-1 NA TRBD1 TRBV7-9 CASSHGQASNTEAFF TGTGCCAGCAGCCACGGACAGGCGTCGAACACTGAAGCTTTCTTT
TRBJ2-3 NA NA TRBV11-3 CASSFRADTQYF TGTGCCAGCAGCTTCAGGGCAGATACGCAGTATTTT
TRBJ1-6 NA NA TRBV18 CASSPDSSYNSPLHF TGTGCCAGCTCTCCCGACAGCTCCTATAATTCACCCCTCCACTTT
TRBJ2-7 NA TRBD2 TRBV3-1/TRBV3-2 CASSQDSGRGEQYF TGTGCCAGCAGCCAAGATAGCGGGAGGGGCGAGCAGTACTTC
TRBJ2-1 NA TRBD2 TRBV9 CASSFSGGAHEQFF TGTGCCAGCAGCTTTAGCGGGGGGGCCCACGAGCAGTTCTTC
TRBJ2-5 NA NA TRBV12-3/TRBV12-4 CASSLRQQETQYF TGTGCCAGCAGTCTCCGACAGCAAGAGACCCAGTACTTC
TRBJ2-7 NA NA TRBV6-5 CASSPGIVFSGSEYF TGTGCCAGCAGCCCCGGCATAGTTTTCTCCGGGAGCGAGTACTTC
TRBJ1-3 NA NA TRBV7-9 CASSLGTGTGNTIYF TGTGCCAGCAGCTTAGGAACGGGGACTGGAAACACCATATATTTT
TRBJ1-1 NA NA TRBV28 CASSLGGPLSFREAFF TGTGCCAGCAGTTTAGGAGGGCCTCTCTCGTTCCGGGAAGCTTTCTTT
TRBJ1-2 NA TRBD1 TRBV12-5 CASGPTGIRCTF TGTGCTAGTGGTCCGACAGGGATCCGATGCACCTTC
TRBJ2-5 NA TRBD1 TRBV28 CASSLGQANRETQYF TGTGCCAGCAGTTTAGGACAGGCAAATAGGGAGACCCAGTACTTC
TRBJ2-1 NA NA TRBV14 CASSQSLAHSYNEQFF TGTGCCAGCAGCCAGTCTCTAGCGCACTCCTACAATGAGCAGTTCTTC
TRBJ2-7 NA NA TRBV3-1/TRBV3-2 CASSQGGIEIYEQYF TGTGCCAGCAGCCAAGGCGGGATAGAAATCTACGAGCAGTACTTC
TRBJ2-1 NA TRBD2 TRBV3-1/TRBV3-2 CASSSASGDLNEQFF TGTGCCAGCAGCTCGGCTAGCGGGGATTTAAATGAGCAGTTCTTC
TRBJ1-6 NA NA TRBV18 CASSPDIQDSLHF TGTGCCAGCTCACCAGACATCCAGGACAGCCTCCACTTT
TRBJ2-3 NA TRBD2 TRBV7-9 CASSLAVSGGPGDTQYF TGTGCCAGCAGCTTAGCCGTGTCGGGAGGGCCAGGGGATACGCAGTATTTT
TRBJ2-6 NA NA TRBV5-5 CASSLTGTGANVLTF TGTGCCAGCAGCTTGACAGGGACTGGGGCCAACGTCCTGACTTTC
TRBJ1-1 NA TRBD1 TRBV12-5 CASGLDRGNTEAFF TGTGCTAGTGGCTTGGACAGGGGGAACACTGAAGCTTTCTTT